Shown below are 23 T cell receptor beta chains from a single sample sequenced in a study of radiotherapy plus CTLA-4 blockade in lung cancer. Method: immunoSEQ multiplex PCR; TCRdb's copy keeps in-frame clones and lacks some. The top ten hold 2% to 2.5% of the sample, which has 50,000 to 65,000 clones, about three quarters seen once. The source material was peripheral blood, sampled from a patient treated with radiotherapy plus ipilimumab. The receptors were gathered from a human donor with non-small cell lung cancer whose response to radiotherapy plus ipilimumab could not be evaluated.

The J gene is TRBJ2-1, the V gene TRBV6-5; 11 bases line up with TRBD2. This CDR3 has 14 amino acids. Trimming cost V 2 bases and J 10 bases; bases outside gene matches: 4. CDR1 is MNHEY, CDR2 SVGAGI, per germline. Here the CDR3 reads CASSYRLAGGEQFF. The CDR3 DNA follows: TGTGCCAGCAGTTACCGGCTAGCGGGAGGAGAGCAGTTCTTC.

The chain recombines TRBV7-8 with TRBJ2-7; TRBD1 aligns across 12 bases. CDR3 length: 19 amino acids. The junction had 13 bases not matched to a gene; V was cut back by 2 bases and J by 2 bases. CDR1 and CDR2 from the germline V gene are SGHVS and FQNEAQ. CDR3 DNA sequence: TGTGCCAGCAGCTTAAGTCCCGGGACAGGGGGCGCAAAAACCTACGAGCAGTACTTC. It yields the protein CASSLSPGTGGAKTYEQYF.

The V and J genes are TRBV5-1 and TRBJ2-1; 7 bases are a match to TRBD1. Germline V gene data show CDR1 as SGHRS and CDR2 as YFSETQ. The CDR3 covers 15 residues. The ends lost 1 base at V and 0 bases at J; junction bases unmatched: 1. CDR3 bases: TGCGCCAGCAGCTTGTCAGGGGGCTCCTACAATGAGCAGTTCTTC. Translated, it gives CASSLSGGSYNEQFF.

The genes are TRBV18 and TRBJ2-7; 7 bases agree with TRBD2. The CDR3 runs to 14 residues. Per germline, CDR1 KGHSH and CDR2 LQKENI. V shed 3 bases, J shed 2 bases, and the junction held 4 bases outside the gene matches. CDR3 loop: CASSPASGPYEQYF. CDR3 in DNA: TGTGCCAGCTCACCGGCTAGCGGCCCCTACGAGCAGTACTTC.

Note on this clone: One end of the junction is discordant with germline, which a read error may explain. This sequence joins TRBV2 and TRBJ2-7, with 8 bases identical to TRBD1. Germline V gene sequence: CDR1 SNHLY, CDR2 FYNNEI. The CDR3 is 13 residues long. DNA of the CDR3: TGTGCCGGCAGGACAGGGAGCTCCTACGAGCAGTACTTC. Protein sequence: CAGRTGSSYEQYF.

The V and J genes are TRBV6-4 and TRBJ2-3, with 9 bases lining up with TRBD2. The ends lost 0 bases at V and 4 bases at J; junction bases unmatched: 5. Looked up from germline, CDR1 is MRHNA and CDR2 is SNTAGT. The CDR3 is 16 residues long. The DNA of the CDR3 is TGTGCCAGCAGTGACTCGGCGGGGGGGAGTGCAGATACGCAGTATTTT. It translates to CASSDSAGGSADTQYF.

The chain recombines TRBV5-6 with TRBJ1-2; 8 nucleotides agree with TRBD1. CDR1 and CDR2 from the germline V gene are SGHDT and YYEEEE. This CDR3 region has 17 residues. After removal of 1 base from V and 1 base from J, the junction contained 9 bases not matched to a gene. DNA for the CDR3: TGTGCCAGCAGCTTGTATGGCGGACAGGGACTTAACTATGGCTACACCTTC. This codes for CASSLYGGQGLNYGYTF.

The chain joins TRBV25-1 to TRBJ1-2, with TRBD1 identical over 7 bases. The trim removed 11 bases at V and 8 bases at J, leaving 11 bases unmatched. Germline V CDR1 and CDR2: MGHDK, SYGVNS. The CDR3 sequence is 12 residues long. CDR3 amino acids: CAAGQMIGGYTF. The CDR3 coding sequence is TGTGCCGCGGGACAGATGATTGGGGGCTACACCTTC.

The chain combines TRBV6-4 with TRBJ1-1, with D possibly TRBD1 on 5 matching bases. V was shortened by 5 bases and J by 5 bases, with 12 bases between the two germline ends. The germline gives CDR1 MRHNA, CDR2 SNTAGT. This CDR3 is built from 13 residues. The DNA of the CDR3 is TGTGCCAGCAGTCGACAGAGTTGGACTGAAGCTTTCTTT. Its protein is CASSRQSWTEAFF.

The chain has TRBV7-2 and TRBJ1-4, with 8 bases aligning to TRBD1. The CDR3 spans 15 residues. The germline V gene has CDR1 SGHTA and CDR2 FQGNSA. Trimming at V came to 3 bases and at J to 8 bases, leaving 8 bases not matched to a gene. CDR3 DNA: TGTGCCAGCAGCTTTCGAGACAGGGGTGAAGAAAAACTGTTTTTT. The encoded protein is CASSFRDRGEEKLFF.

The J gene is TRBJ2-3, the V gene TRBV7-3; 11 nucleotides line up with TRBD2. The germline CDR1 and CDR2 sequences are SGHTA and FQGTGA. The CDR3 is made up of 16 amino acids. Trimming removed 5 bases from V and 6 bases from J; junction bases left unmatched: 10. DNA of the CDR3: TGTGCCAGCAGCAAGACTAGCGGGATAGCTGCGGATACGCAGTATTTT. Amino acids: CASSKTSGIAADTQYF.

The rearrangement uses TRBV7-9 and TRBJ2-2; 7 bases match TRBD2. CDR1 is SEHNR, CDR2 FQNEAQ, per germline (reference sequence). The CDR3 spans 19 residues. The junction had 14 bases not matched to a gene; V was cut back by 2 bases and J by 2 bases. DNA for the CDR3: TGTGCCAGCAGCTTAAGCCCCGGGAGGCGGGGTGAAAACACCGGGGAGCTGTTTTTT. Translated: CASSLSPGRRGENTGELFF.

CDR3 amino acids: CASSLWLAGAPDTQYF. The CDR3 bases are TGTGCCAGCAGCTTGTGGTTAGCGGGAGCACCAGATACGCAGTATTTT. The V call is TRBV5-5, the J call TRBJ2-3; TRBD2 matches 9 bases. V shed 1 base and J 4 bases; nucleotides not matched to a gene: 7. Per germline, CDR1 SGHKS and CDR2 YYEKEE (reference sequence). The CDR3 runs 16 residues.

In this sample, this clone turned up once. CDR3 sequence (DNA): TGTGCCAGCAGCTCAGGACTAGATGGTGAGACCCAGTACTTC. This sequence encodes CASSSGLDGETQYF. The chain recombines TRBV5-4 with TRBJ2-5; the match to TRBD2 covers 7 bases. The CDR3 covers 14 residues. With 3 bases clipped from V and 5 bases from J, the junction kept 7 bases outside the gene matches. CDR1 is SGHNT and CDR2 is YYREEE in the germline V gene (reference sequence).

The rearrangement links TRBV5-1 to TRBJ1-4; D ambiguous. This CDR3 comprises 15 residues. With 0 bases removed from V and 1 base from J, the gap between germline ends came to 7 bases. The germline gives CDR1 SGHRS, CDR2 YFSETQ. The CDR3 loop is CASSLDGRTNEKLFF. CDR3 in DNA: TGCGCCAGCAGCTTGGACGGGAGAACTAATGAAAAACTGTTTTTT.

This clone was observed a single time. V usage is TRBV29-1 and J usage is TRBJ2-7, with 9 bases lining up with TRBD1. CDR1 SQVTM and CDR2 ANQGSEA come from the germline V gene. The CDR3 spans 13 residues. The V and J ends lost 5 bases and 3 bases, in that order; junction bases with no gene match: 5. The CDR3 nucleotides are TGCAGCGTTTCAGGACAGGGGTTCTACGAGCAGTACTTC. This codes for CSVSGQGFYEQYF.

This chain joins TRBV7-2 and TRBJ2-1; no clear D. The ends were cut back, 0 bases at V and 8 bases at J, with 8 bases in the middle. The CDR3 runs to 13 residues. CDR1 is SGHTA, CDR2 FQGNSA, per germline. The CDR3 protein is CASSLAPVDEQFF. CDR3 in DNA: TGTGCCAGCAGCTTAGCGCCGGTCGATGAGCAGTTCTTC.

The J gene is TRBJ2-7, the V gene TRBV19; D uncertain. V lost 6 bases, J lost 5 bases, and 14 bases lay in between. The CDR3 length is 13 residues. Germline values: CDR1 LNHDA, CDR2 SQIVND (reference sequence). The CDR3 region has the DNA TGTGCCAGTAGCAATTTCGACAAGGACGAGCAGTACTTC. As protein: CASSNFDKDEQYF.

This sequence joins TRBV4-2 and TRBJ2-3; D ambiguous. The CDR3 extends over 14 amino acids. Per germline, CDR1 LGHNA and CDR2 YNFKEQ. V was trimmed by 4 bases and J by 2 bases, leaving 10 bases between them. CDR3 nucleotides: TGTGCCAGCAGCCTCCAGTCTCCCACAGATACGCAGTATTTT. It is translated as CASSLQSPTDTQYF.

This clone has only a few counts. The chain is built from TRBV18 and TRBJ2-7, with D maybe TRBD2 (6 bases). Trimming took off 3 bases at V and 6 bases at J, with 6 bases between the two ends. The germline gives CDR1 KGHSH, CDR2 LQKENI. The CDR3 totals 11 residues. CDR3 DNA: TGTGCCAGCTCACCGGGGGGCGAGCAGTACTTC. Amino acids: CASSPGGEQYF.

Only one count was recorded for this clone. The chain uses TRBV18 and TRBJ1-5, with a tentative D call TRBD1 (5 bases). The V and J ends lost 2 bases and 9 bases respectively, with 14 bases between them. The CDR3 length is 14 residues. Germline assignment: CDR1 KGHSH and CDR2 LQKENI. CDR3 DNA sequence: TGTGCCAGCTCACCAGGAGTGGGGGGGAGGCCCCAGCATTTT. It is translated as CASSPGVGGRPQHF. The whole variable domain, remainder taken from reference TRBV18 and TRBJ1-5, is NAGVMQNPRHLVRRRGQEARLRCSPMKGHSHVYWYRQLPEEGLKFMVYLQKENIIDESGMPKERFSAEFPKEGPSILRIQQVVRGDSAAYFCASSPGVGGRPQHFGDGTRLSIL.

This clone was seen more than once but under ten times. The rearrangement links TRBV4-2 to TRBJ2-5, with 9 bases identical to TRBD2. There are 16 residues in the CDR3. J lost 4 bases, V lost 1 base, and 7 bases had no gene match. The germline gives CDR1 LGHNA, CDR2 YNFKEQ. DNA of the CDR3: TGTGCCAGCAGCCAAGGCGGGGGGGCCCCTCGAGAGACCCAGTACTTC. The encoded protein is CASSQGGGAPRETQYF.

The chain recombines TRBV5-4 with TRBJ2-2; the match to TRBD2 covers 7 bases. This CDR3 is 15 amino acids long. Looked up from germline, CDR1 is SGHNT and CDR2 is YYREEE (reference sequence). Trimming at V came to 1 base and at J to 3 bases, leaving 3 bases not matched to a gene. CDR3 residues: CASSLTSEYTGELFF. The CDR3 DNA follows: TGTGCCAGCAGCTTGACTAGCGAGTACACCGGGGAGCTGTTTTTT.